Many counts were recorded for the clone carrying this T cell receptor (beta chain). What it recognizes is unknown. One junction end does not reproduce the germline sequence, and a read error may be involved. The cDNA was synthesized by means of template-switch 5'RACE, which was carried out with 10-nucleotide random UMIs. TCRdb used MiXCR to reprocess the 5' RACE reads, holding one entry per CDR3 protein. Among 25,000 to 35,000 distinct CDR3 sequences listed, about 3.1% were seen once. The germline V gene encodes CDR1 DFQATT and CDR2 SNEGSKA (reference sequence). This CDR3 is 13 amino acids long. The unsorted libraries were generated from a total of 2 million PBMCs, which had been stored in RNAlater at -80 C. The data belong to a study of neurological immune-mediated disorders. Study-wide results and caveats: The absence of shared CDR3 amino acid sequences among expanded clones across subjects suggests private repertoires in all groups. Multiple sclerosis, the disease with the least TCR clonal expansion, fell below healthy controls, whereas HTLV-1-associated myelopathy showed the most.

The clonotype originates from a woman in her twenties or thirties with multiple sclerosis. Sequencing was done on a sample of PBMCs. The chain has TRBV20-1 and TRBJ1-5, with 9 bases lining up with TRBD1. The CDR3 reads CSARDRGDQPQNF. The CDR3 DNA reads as TGCAGTGCTAGGGACAGGGGCGATCAGCCCCAGAATTTT.